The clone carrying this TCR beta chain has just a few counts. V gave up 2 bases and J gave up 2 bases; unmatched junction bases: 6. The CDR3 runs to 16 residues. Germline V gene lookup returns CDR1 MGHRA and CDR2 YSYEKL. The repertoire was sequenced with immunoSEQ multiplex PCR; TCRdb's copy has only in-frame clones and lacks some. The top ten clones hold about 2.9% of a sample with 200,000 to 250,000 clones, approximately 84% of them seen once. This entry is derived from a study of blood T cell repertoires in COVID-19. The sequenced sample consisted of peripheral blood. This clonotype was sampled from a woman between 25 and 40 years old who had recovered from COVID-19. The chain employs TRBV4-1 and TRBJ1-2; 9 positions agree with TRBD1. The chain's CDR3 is CASSQSAQGANYGYTF. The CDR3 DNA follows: TGCGCCAGCAGCCAATCCGCACAGGGGGCAAACTATGGCTACACCTTC.